This T cell receptor beta chain was sequenced in a study of T cells in narcolepsy. The method was immunoSEQ multiplex PCR; TCRdb's version includes in-frame clones alone and lacks a portion of them. The sample yields over 25,000 clones, over 75% seen once. Germline V lookup: CDR1 KGHSH, CDR2 LQKENI. CDR3 length equals 18 residues. Trimming at V came to 3 bases and at J to 2 bases, leaving 8 bases not matched to a gene. The chain has TRBV18 and TRBJ2-1; 12 nucleotides align to TRBD2. This sequence was found in a human donor with narcolepsy. Sequencing was carried out using CD45RA- memory CD4+ T cells from PBMCs. This chain's CDR3 is CASSPLSSSGGAYNEQFF. DNA for the CDR3: TGTGCCAGCTCACCGCTCTCCTCTAGCGGGGGGGCCTACAATGAGCAGTTCTTC.